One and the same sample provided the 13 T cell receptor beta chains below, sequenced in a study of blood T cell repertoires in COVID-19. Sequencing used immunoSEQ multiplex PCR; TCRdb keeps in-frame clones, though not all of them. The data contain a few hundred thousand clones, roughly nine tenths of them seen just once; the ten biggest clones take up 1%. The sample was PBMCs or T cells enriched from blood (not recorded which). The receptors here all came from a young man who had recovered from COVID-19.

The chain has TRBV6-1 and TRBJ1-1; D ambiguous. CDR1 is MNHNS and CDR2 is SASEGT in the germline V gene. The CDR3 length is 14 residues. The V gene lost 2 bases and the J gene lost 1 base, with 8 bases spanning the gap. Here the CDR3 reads CASSEYIRNTEAFF. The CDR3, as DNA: TGTGCCAGCAGTGAATATATCAGGAACACTGAAGCTTTCTTT.

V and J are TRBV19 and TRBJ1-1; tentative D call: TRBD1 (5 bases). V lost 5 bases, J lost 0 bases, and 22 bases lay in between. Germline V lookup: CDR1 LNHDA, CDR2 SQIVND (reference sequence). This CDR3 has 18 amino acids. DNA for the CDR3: TGTGCCAGTAGTCTCAATCCAGGGATAGCCACAATGAACACTGAAGCTTTCTTT. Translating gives CASSLNPGIATMNTEAFF.

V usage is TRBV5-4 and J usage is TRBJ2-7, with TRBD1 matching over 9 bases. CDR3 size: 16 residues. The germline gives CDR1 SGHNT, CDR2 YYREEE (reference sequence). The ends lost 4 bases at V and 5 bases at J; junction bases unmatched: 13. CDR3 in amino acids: CASSPPGTGKRNEQYF. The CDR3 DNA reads TGTGCCAGCAGCCCACCCGGGACAGGGAAAAGGAACGAGCAGTACTTC.

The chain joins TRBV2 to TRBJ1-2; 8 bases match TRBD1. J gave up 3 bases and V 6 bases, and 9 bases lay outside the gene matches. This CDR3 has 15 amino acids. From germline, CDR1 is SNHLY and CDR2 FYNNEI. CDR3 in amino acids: CASSETGVAYYGYTF. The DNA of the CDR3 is TGTGCCAGCAGCGAGACAGGGGTCGCGTACTATGGCTACACCTTC. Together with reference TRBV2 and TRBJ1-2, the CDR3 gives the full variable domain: EPEVTQTPSHQVTQMGQEVILRCVPISNHLYFYWYRQILGQKVEFLVSFYNNEISEKSEIFDDQFSVERPDGSNFTLKIRSTKLEDSAMYFCASSETGVAYYGYTFGSGTRLTVV.

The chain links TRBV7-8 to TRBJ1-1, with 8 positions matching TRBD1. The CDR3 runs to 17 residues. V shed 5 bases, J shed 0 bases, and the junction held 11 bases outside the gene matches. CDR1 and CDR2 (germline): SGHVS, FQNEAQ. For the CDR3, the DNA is TGTGCCAGCAGCACCAGGGGGCCGAGTTCTATGAACACTGAAGCTTTCTTT. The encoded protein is CASSTRGPSSMNTEAFF.

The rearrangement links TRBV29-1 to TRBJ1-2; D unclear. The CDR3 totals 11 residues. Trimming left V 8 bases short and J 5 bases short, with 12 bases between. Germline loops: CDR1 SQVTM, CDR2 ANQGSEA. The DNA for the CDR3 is TGCAGCTTTAGAGGGAGTTATGGCTACACCTTC. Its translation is CSFRGSYGYTF.

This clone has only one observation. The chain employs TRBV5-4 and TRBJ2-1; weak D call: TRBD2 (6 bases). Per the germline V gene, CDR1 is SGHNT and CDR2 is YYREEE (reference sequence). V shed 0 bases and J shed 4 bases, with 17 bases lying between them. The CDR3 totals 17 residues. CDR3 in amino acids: CASSLGTGAGIYNEQFF. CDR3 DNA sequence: TGTGCCAGCAGCTTGGGGACTGGGGCGGGGATTTACAATGAGCAGTTCTTC. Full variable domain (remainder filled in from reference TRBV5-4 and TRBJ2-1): ETGVTQSPTHLIKTRGQQVTLRCSSQSGHNTVSWYQQALGQGPQFIFQYYREEENGRGNFPPRFSGLQFPNYSSELNVNALELDDSALYLCASSLGTGAGIYNEQFFGPGTRLTVL.

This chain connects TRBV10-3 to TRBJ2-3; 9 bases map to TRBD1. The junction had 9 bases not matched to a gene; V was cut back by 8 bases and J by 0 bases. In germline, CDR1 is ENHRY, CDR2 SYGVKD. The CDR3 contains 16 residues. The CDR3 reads CAIRGMGQGSTDTQYF. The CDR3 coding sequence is TGTGCCATCCGGGGGATGGGACAGGGAAGCACAGATACGCAGTATTTT.

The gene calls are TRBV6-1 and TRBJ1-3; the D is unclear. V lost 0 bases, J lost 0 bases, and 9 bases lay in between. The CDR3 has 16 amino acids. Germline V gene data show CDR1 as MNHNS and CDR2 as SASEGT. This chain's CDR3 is CASSEAGVTSGNTIYF. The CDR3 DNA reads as TGTGCCAGCAGTGAAGCGGGCGTAACCTCTGGAAACACCATATATTTT.

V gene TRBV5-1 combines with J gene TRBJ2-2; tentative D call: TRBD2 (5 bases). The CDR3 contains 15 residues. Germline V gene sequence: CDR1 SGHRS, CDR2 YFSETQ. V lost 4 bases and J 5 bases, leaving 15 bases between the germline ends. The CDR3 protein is CASSPPTSTTGELFF. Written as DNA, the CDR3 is TGCGCCAGCAGCCCCCCAACTAGTACAACCGGGGAGCTGTTTTTT. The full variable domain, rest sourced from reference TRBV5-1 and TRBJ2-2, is KAGVTQTPRYLIKTRGQQVTLSCSPISGHRSVSWYQQTPGQGLQFLFEYFSETQRNKGNFPGRFSGRQFSNSRSEMNVSTLELGDSALYLCASSPPTSTTGELFFGEGSRLTVL.

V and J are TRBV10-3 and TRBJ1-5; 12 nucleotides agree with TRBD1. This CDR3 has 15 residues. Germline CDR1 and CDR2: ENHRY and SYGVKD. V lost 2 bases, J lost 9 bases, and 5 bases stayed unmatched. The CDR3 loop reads CAISEGTGGIGPQHF. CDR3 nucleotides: TGTGCCATCAGTGAGGGGACAGGGGGCATTGGGCCCCAGCATTTT.

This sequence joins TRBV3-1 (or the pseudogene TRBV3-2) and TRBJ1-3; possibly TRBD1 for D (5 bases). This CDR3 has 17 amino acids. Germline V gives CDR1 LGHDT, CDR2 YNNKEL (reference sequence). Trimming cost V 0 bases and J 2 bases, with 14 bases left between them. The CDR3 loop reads CASSQEKEGRAGNTIYF. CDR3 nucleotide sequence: TGTGCCAGCAGCCAAGAGAAGGAGGGACGGGCTGGAAACACCATATATTTT.

CDR3 region: CASSDPGQGNNEQFF. The CDR3 coding sequence is TGTGCCAGCAGTGACCCTGGACAGGGAAACAATGAGCAGTTCTTC. The chain uses TRBV6-4 and TRBJ2-1, with 8 bases identical to TRBD1. The CDR3 extends over 15 amino acids. Germline V gene data show CDR1 as MRHNA and CDR2 as SNTAGT. Germline trimming cut 2 bases from V and 5 bases from J; bases unmatched to any gene: 5.